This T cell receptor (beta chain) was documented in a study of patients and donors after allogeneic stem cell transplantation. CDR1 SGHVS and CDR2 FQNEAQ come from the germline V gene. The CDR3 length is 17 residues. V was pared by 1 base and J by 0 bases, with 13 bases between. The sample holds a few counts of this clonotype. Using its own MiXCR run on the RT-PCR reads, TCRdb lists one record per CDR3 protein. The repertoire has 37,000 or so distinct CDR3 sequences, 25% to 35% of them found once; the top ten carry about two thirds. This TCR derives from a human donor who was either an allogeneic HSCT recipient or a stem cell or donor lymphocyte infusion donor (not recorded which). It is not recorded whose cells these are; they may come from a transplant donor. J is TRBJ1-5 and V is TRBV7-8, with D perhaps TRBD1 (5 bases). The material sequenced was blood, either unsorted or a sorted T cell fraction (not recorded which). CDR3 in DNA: TGTGCCAGCAGCTTAGATCGGGGCACCTATAGCAATCAGCCCCAGCATTTT. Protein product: CASSLDRGTYSNQPQHF.